The 32 T cell receptor beta chains presented below share a single source sample, sequenced in a study of technical replicates of blood from several donors. The protocol was immunoSEQ multiplex PCR, while the TCRdb copy is restricted to in-frame clones and leaves out a portion. The table lists around 83,000 clones, 85% to 95% of them singletons. The material sequenced was T cells isolated from PBMCs. These receptors were collected from a human donor in good health.

The CDR3 DNA sequence: TGTGCCAGCAGCTTAGGGTTGGCAGGGGGCTACGAGCAGTACTTC. Translating it yields CASSLGLAGGYEQYF. V gene TRBV11-2 combines with J gene TRBJ2-7, with TRBD1 matching over 7 bases. V lost 1 base to trimming and J lost 3 bases; unmatched junction nucleotides: 6. The CDR3 length is 15 residues. CDR1 is SGHAT, CDR2 FQNNGV, per germline.

The chain couples TRBV9 to TRBJ2-1, with 10 bases that match TRBD2. The CDR3 consists of 14 residues. The germline V gene has CDR1 SGDLS and CDR2 YYNGEE. The ends lost 1 base at V and 10 bases at J; junction bases unmatched: 5. The CDR3: CASSVKPGLAEQFF. For the CDR3, the DNA is TGTGCCAGCAGCGTAAAGCCGGGACTAGCGGAGCAGTTCTTC.

This clone was observed a few times. V and J are TRBV29-1 and TRBJ1-2; D remains ambiguous. The CDR3 sequence is 15 residues long. Germline V lookup: CDR1 SQVTM, CDR2 ANQGSEA. Trimming took 3 bases from V and 5 from J, leaving 19 bases between them. Written as DNA, the CDR3 is TGCAGCGTTGACCTCGGAGGGTCGTCAATTTATGGCTACACCTTC. Amino acids: CSVDLGGSSIYGYTF.

Details on this clone: This sample includes further DNA sequences coding for the same CDR3. The chain combines TRBV5-1 with TRBJ2-3; D is perhaps TRBD1 (5 bases). CDR3 length equals 14 residues. V shed 0 bases and J shed 0 bases, with 5 bases lying between them. Per germline, CDR1 SGHRS and CDR2 YFSETQ. The CDR3 DNA follows: TGCGCCAGCAGCTTGGGACAGAGCACAGATACGCAGTATTTT. Amino acid sequence: CASSLGQSTDTQYF.

This chain joins TRBV6-1 and TRBJ1-2; D gene ambiguous. Trimming cost V 5 bases and J 1 base, with 2 bases left between them. This CDR3 comprises 11 residues. Germline CDR1 MNHNS, CDR2 SASEGT. The CDR3 DNA sequence: TGTGCCAGCAGTCTTAACTATGGCTACACCTTC. Its protein is CASSLNYGYTF.

The chain links TRBV10-2 to TRBJ1-1, with a tentative D call TRBD1 (5 bases). CDR3 length equals 13 residues. Trimming took off 4 bases at V and 5 bases at J, with 11 bases between the two ends. CDR1 is WSHSY, CDR2 SAAADI, per germline. Written as DNA, the CDR3 is TGCGCCAGCAGTGTTCCGGGGGGGACTGAAGCTTTCTTT. The encoded protein is CASSVPGGTEAFF.

V usage is TRBV6-5 and J usage is TRBJ1-1; D may be TRBD1 (6 bases). Trimming stripped 6 bases from V and 1 base from J, with 9 bases between. CDR3 length equals 13 residues. Germline CDR1 is MNHEY and CDR2 is SVGAGI. The CDR3 is CASRPGENTEAFF. The DNA for the CDR3 is TGTGCCAGCAGGCCAGGGGAGAACACTGAAGCTTTCTTT.

This clone was recorded a few times. The CDR3 DNA sequence: TGTGCCAGCAGTTTTCTAGCGGGAGGAGTGAATGAGCAGTTCTTC. This gives the protein CASSFLAGGVNEQFF. The chain combines TRBV28 with TRBJ2-1; 11 nucleotides agree with TRBD2. The CDR3 has 15 residues. The germline CDR1 and CDR2 sequences are MDHEN and SYDVKM. V lost 3 bases to trimming and J lost 7 bases; unmatched junction nucleotides: 5.

The chain employs TRBV27 and TRBJ2-7; 7 bases match TRBD2. Trimming cost V 3 bases and J 2 bases; bases outside gene matches: 4. This CDR3 contains 14 residues. Germline values: CDR1 MNHEY, CDR2 SMNVEV (reference sequence). Here the CDR3 reads CASSLRGTTYEQYF. The DNA of the CDR3 is TGTGCCAGCAGTTTGCGGGGGACGACCTACGAGCAGTACTTC.

The chain couples TRBV6-5 to TRBJ1-5; no reliable D call. Germline V gene lookup returns CDR1 MNHEY and CDR2 SVGAGI. Trimming took 7 bases from V and 6 from J, leaving 16 bases between them. The CDR3 runs to 14 residues. The CDR3 region has the DNA TGTGCCAGCAAGCCCTCGTCGGGTGGTCAGCCCCAGCATTTT. Translating it yields CASKPSSGGQPQHF.

The gene calls are TRBV13 and TRBJ2-7, with D possibly being TRBD2 (5 bases). The V end was cut by 8 bases, the J end by 0 bases, with 20 bases between. The CDR3 runs to 16 residues. Germline V gene sequence: CDR1 PRHDT, CDR2 FYEKMQ (reference sequence). The CDR3 sequence: CASSNRGEAGSYEQYF. The CDR3 bases are TGTGCCAGCTCCAATCGGGGAGAGGCGGGCTCCTACGAGCAGTACTTC.

CDR3 sequence reads: CASSYVTGARYEQYF. The CDR3 DNA is TGTGCCAGCAGTTACGTCACAGGGGCCAGATACGAGCAGTACTTC. V is TRBV6-5 and J is TRBJ2-7, with 7 nucleotides matching TRBD1. The length of the CDR3 is 15 residues. The V gene's germline CDR1 is MNHEY and CDR2 SVGAGI. V trimming: 2 bases; J trimming: 4 bases; junction bases outside the gene matches: 8.

This clone was counted a single time. This sequence joins TRBV7-2 and TRBJ2-7; D remains unclear. CDR1 and CDR2 from the germline V gene are SGHTA and FQGNSA. With 2 bases removed from V and 5 bases from J, the gap between germline ends came to 7 bases. The CDR3 consists of 12 residues. As DNA, the CDR3 is TGTGCCAGCAGCTTACTAAATAACGAGCAGTACTTC. Amino acid sequence: CASSLLNNEQYF. The whole variable domain, remainder taken from reference TRBV7-2 and TRBJ2-7, is GAGVSQSPSNKVTEKGKDVELRCDPISGHTALYWYRQSLGQGLEFLIYFQGNSAPDKSGLPSDRFSAERTGGSVSTLTIQRTQQEDSAVYLCASSLLNNEQYFGPGTRLTVT.

J is TRBJ1-2 and V is TRBV6-5, with 9 bases lining up with TRBD1. Trimming at V came to 6 bases and at J to 9 bases, leaving 11 bases not matched to a gene. Germline CDR1 and CDR2: MNHEY and SVGAGI. CDR3 length: 14 amino acids. The CDR3 bases are TGTGCCAGCAGGGCTGGCACAGGGGGCGCTAGCTACACCTTC. Its protein product is CASRAGTGGASYTF.

This sequence joins TRBV2 and TRBJ2-2; TRBD1 matches at 7 bases. The CDR3 is made up of 14 amino acids. The ends lost 7 bases at V and 4 bases at J; junction bases unmatched: 6. In germline, CDR1 is SNHLY, CDR2 FYNNEI. Here the CDR3 reads CASIETGATGELFF. As DNA, the CDR3 is TGTGCCAGCATAGAAACAGGGGCCACCGGGGAGCTGTTTTTT.

V gene TRBV5-1 combines with J gene TRBJ2-3; no clear D. This CDR3 region has 16 residues. The V end lost 0 bases, the J end lost 0 bases, and 11 bases lay between the germline ends. Germline CDR1 reads SGHRS; CDR2 reads YFSETQ. The CDR3 region is CASSLEVTTSTDTQYF. The DNA for the CDR3 is TGCGCCAGCAGCTTGGAAGTGACAACCAGCACAGATACGCAGTATTTT.

CDR3 DNA sequence: TGTGCCAGCAGGAGCGACACAGGGACCTGGTACGAGCAGTACTTC. Translation: CASRSDTGTWYEQYF. The chain joins TRBV28 to TRBJ2-7; D perhaps matches TRBD1 (6 bases). Trimming shortened V by 6 bases and J by 4 bases, and 19 bases separated the two germline ends. Germline CDR1 and CDR2: MDHEN and SYDVKM. CDR3 size: 15 residues.

The genes are TRBV13 and TRBJ2-1; the D is unclear. V shed 2 bases and J shed 7 bases, with 9 bases lying between them. This CDR3 has 13 amino acids. Germline CDR1 PRHDT, CDR2 FYEKMQ (reference sequence). The CDR3, as DNA: TGTGCCAGCAGCTTAAAAGAGTATAATGAGCAGTTCTTC. Encoded protein: CASSLKEYNEQFF.

This chain links TRBV18 with TRBJ1-1; D is perhaps TRBD1 (6 bases). The length of the CDR3 is 14 residues. From germline, CDR1 is KGHSH and CDR2 LQKENI. V was pared by 1 base and J by 3 bases, with 9 bases between. CDR3 protein: CASSPREGDTEAFF. The DNA of the CDR3 is TGTGCCAGCTCACCACGTGAGGGGGACACTGAAGCTTTCTTT.

CDR3 DNA sequence: TGTGCCAGCAGTTTGGGTGGGAGATACGAGCAGTACTTC. Translating gives CASSLGGRYEQYF. The rearrangement links TRBV27 to TRBJ2-7, with TRBD2 as a possible D gene (5 bases). V lost 3 bases to trimming and J lost 4 bases, with 10 bases between them. Germline V gene data show CDR1 as MNHEY and CDR2 as SMNVEV (reference sequence). This CDR3 contains 13 residues.

The chain couples TRBV10-1 to TRBJ2-1; D possibly corresponds to TRBD2 (6 bases). V was shortened by 2 bases and J by 4 bases, with 15 bases between the two germline ends. The CDR3 loop spans 16 amino acids. Looked up from germline, CDR1 is WNHNN and CDR2 is SYGVQD (reference sequence). CDR3 sequence (DNA): TGCGCCAGCAGTGAGACAGGACTAACCAGTTACAATGAGCAGTTCTTC. Translation gives CASSETGLTSYNEQFF.

The chain combines TRBV5-6 with TRBJ2-5; unclear D gene. The V and J ends lost 4 bases and 5 bases respectively, with 24 bases between them. The germline V gene encodes CDR1 SGHDT and CDR2 YYEEEE. This CDR3 is 17 amino acids long. The CDR3 here is CASSPPSLRIGWETQYF. As DNA, the CDR3 is TGTGCCAGCAGCCCACCTTCCTTAAGAATCGGGTGGGAGACCCAGTACTTC.

This chain connects TRBV2 to TRBJ2-1, with TRBD1 matching over 8 bases. The germline gives CDR1 SNHLY, CDR2 FYNNEI. This CDR3 spans 15 amino acids. V lost 5 bases to trimming and J lost 7 bases; unmatched junction nucleotides: 10. The CDR3 DNA sequence: TGTGCCAGCAGTTGGCAGGGGGCGGGTGGGAATGAGCAGTTCTTC. Translated: CASSWQGAGGNEQFF.

V and J are TRBV15 and TRBJ1-2; D is undetermined. Germline loops: CDR1 LNHNV, CDR2 YYDKDF (reference sequence). The CDR3 sequence is 17 residues long. The ends were cut back, 2 bases at V and 0 bases at J, with 16 bases in the middle. The chain's CDR3 is CATSRIGFTPSNYGYTF. As DNA, the CDR3 is TGTGCCACCAGCAGAATTGGTTTTACACCGTCTAACTATGGCTACACCTTC. Using reference TRBV15 and TRBJ1-2 for the parts outside the CDR3, the full variable domain is DAMVIQNPRYQVTQFGKPVTLSCSQTLNHNVMYWYQQKSSQAPKLLFHYYDKDFNNEADTPDNFQSRRPNTSFCFLDIRSPGLGDTAMYLCATSRIGFTPSNYGYTFGSGTRLTVV.

This chain connects TRBV10-3 to TRBJ2-5; 9 bases are a match to TRBD1. Germline V gene lookup returns CDR1 ENHRY and CDR2 SYGVKD. The CDR3 has 14 amino acids. The trim removed 8 bases at V and 5 bases at J, leaving 9 bases unmatched. In nucleotides, the CDR3 is TGTGCCATCTCAACAGGGGGCAAAACGGAGACCCAGTACTTC. Its translation: CAISTGGKTETQYF.

This chain links TRBV6-1 with TRBJ1-5, with D unresolved. Trimming pared 3 bases from V and 4 bases from J, leaving 7 bases between. The germline CDR1 and CDR2 sequences are MNHNS and SASEGT. The CDR3 loop spans 13 amino acids. The CDR3, as DNA: TGTGCCAGCAGTGAGGCGGGAAATCAGCCCCAGCATTTT. Protein product: CASSEAGNQPQHF.

V gene TRBV6-1 combines with J gene TRBJ1-5; D is unclear. Germline CDR1 MNHNS, CDR2 SASEGT. Trimming removed 4 bases at V and 3 bases at J, with 10 bases between. The CDR3 has 14 residues. The CDR3, as DNA: TGTGCCAGCAGTGTAGAGTTGAACAATCAGCCCCAGCATTTT. Translation gives CASSVELNNQPQHF.

The genes are TRBV5-1 and TRBJ2-1, with 8 bases aligning to TRBD1. Per the germline V gene, CDR1 is SGHRS and CDR2 is YFSETQ. The CDR3 has 17 residues. The V gene end was trimmed by 0 bases and the J gene end by 1 base; junction bases not matched to a gene: 6. The chain's CDR3 is CASSLELQGVSYNEQFF. The CDR3 DNA reads as TGCGCCAGCAGCTTGGAACTACAGGGGGTGTCCTACAATGAGCAGTTCTTC.

The CDR3 nucleotides read TGTGCCAGCAGCTTTACTAAGGGACAGGGGGCCGGAAACACCATATATTTT. Translation gives CASSFTKGQGAGNTIYF. The genes are TRBV7-6 and TRBJ1-3; 12 bases line up with TRBD1. The junction had 7 bases not matched to a gene; V was cut back by 3 bases and J by 4 bases. Looked up from germline, CDR1 is SGHVS and CDR2 is FNYEAQ. This CDR3 is 17 amino acids long.

The chain joins TRBV7-9 to TRBJ2-5, with no clear D. The CDR3 extends over 11 amino acids. CDR1 is SEHNR, CDR2 FQNEAQ, per germline (reference sequence). Trimming pared 10 bases from V and 0 bases from J, leaving 6 bases between. CDR3 amino acids: CAILYQETQYF. For the CDR3, the DNA is TGTGCCATCCTGTACCAAGAGACCCAGTACTTC.

The genes are TRBV7-8 and TRBJ2-2; D possibly corresponds to TRBD2 (6 bases). The CDR3 covers 16 residues. Germline lookup yields CDR1 SGHVS and CDR2 FQNEAQ. The V end lost 5 bases, the J end lost 0 bases, and 13 bases lay between the germline ends. The CDR3 nucleotides are TGTGCCAGCAGCCCCTTGACTAGGACGAACACCGGGGAGCTGTTTTTT. Residues: CASSPLTRTNTGELFF.

The CDR3 DNA is TGTGCCAGCGGGACATCGGGGTCGCCAGAGGAAGCTTTCTTT. Protein product: CASGTSGSPEEAFF. The J gene is TRBJ1-1, the V gene TRBV6-4; D is perhaps TRBD1 (6 bases). The CDR3 has 14 amino acids. Germline V gene sequence: CDR1 MRHNA, CDR2 SNTAGT. Trimming removed 8 bases from V and 8 bases from J, with 21 bases in between.